This T cell receptor beta chain was sequenced for a study of cytomegalovirus exposure and HLA in healthy donors listed by TCRdb under 2017. Context from the whole study: An earlier analysis of some 620 of the donors reported approximately 280 Gb of sequence data and 95 million to 140 million unique TCR beta sequences obtained from around 170 million T cells. An early release that covered approximately 600 HLA-typed donors contained approximately 300 gigabases of sequencing data and some 87 million unique TCR sequences. All discovery cohort repertoires had been generated using a single sequencing platform. In addition to the first cohort of 500 to 850 subjects, a separate validation cohort of 130 or so different subjects was used. To study patterns of TCR occurrence, a later analysis re-analyzed previously published TCR beta repertoires from around 700 donors and added high-resolution HLA genotyping. An earlier analysis of 587 of the donors used high-throughput TCR beta sequencing to judge whether each TCR beta V gene segment behaved as functional or pseudogenic. A later genetic analysis used genome-wide SNP genotypes for about 60% of the roughly 700 donors, treating that subset as a discovery cohort. The study aimed to test whether signatures of past pathogen exposure could be identified by cataloging public T cell receptors. To predict cytomegalovirus infection status, the study combined high-throughput TCR immunosequencing, statistical association of individual TCRs with disease status, and machine learning. Alongside the repertoire data, information on donor age, sex, ethnicity and CMV serostatus was compiled. Typing coverage differed by locus: A, B, C, DRB1 and DQB1 were typed in about 629-640 donors, DQA1 in 500 to 550, DPA1 in some 570, and DPB1 in 472. HLA typing covered class I and class II loci at four-digit resolution. Among some 400 genotyped donors of the cohort, an average of roughly 230,000 unique TCR beta nucleotide sequences was sequenced per donor, of which approximately 18% were non-productive. Four or five DR-DQ haplotypes were handled as single units for association and clustering because linkage in the cohort was strong. The study used immunosequencing to profile the T cell repertoires of under 700 subjects and linked those repertoires to cytomegalovirus serostatus. Rather than drawing on any new phenotypic data, the later analysis identified candidate immune exposures from TCR beta sequences and the way those sequences occurred across donors. Among the roughly 400 genotyped donors, 81% belonged to the genetic ancestry cluster associated with self-reported Caucasian donors. Results and caveats for the whole study, not just this receptor: Most TCR sequences were seen in very few donors, while some public TCRs were found in many individuals. According to a later genetic analysis, donors in an Asian-associated ancestry cluster had fewer N-insertions in productive TCRs than the approximately 710-donor mean. In a later analysis, TCR association rates were found to vary across HLA loci, with the most associated TCRs seen for DRB1 alleles and the fewest for HLA-C alleles. V-gene and J-gene trimming of TCR beta chains was associated with a missense DCLRE1C variant in a later genetic analysis, and the association was replicated in an independent cohort. In an earlier analysis of approximately 590 of the donors, most TCR beta V segments appeared in productive rearrangements about 87% or about 30% of the time, broadly matching IMGT annotations. The study gave a list of 150 to 200 TCR beta chains associated with cytomegalovirus. Cytomegalovirus status was reported to be diagnosed by the classifier with high specificity and sensitivity in both the original and validation cohorts. Linkage disequilibrium might explain the correlated functional status among segregating V segments, but an unknown experimental factor could not be excluded. The earlier analysis of 587 of the donors excluded around 17 rarely observed V segments, including chromosome 9 orphons, because counts were too low. A further reported finding was that TCR beta sequences accurately predicted the HLA-A and HLA-B alleles for most subjects in the first cohort. Three of the identified cytomegalovirus-associated TCR beta chains were confirmed in vitro to be specific for cytomegalovirus antigens. The authors suggested that the approach could potentially be generalized to other disease states and immunological phenotypes. Most CMV-associated TCR beta chains appeared to be HLA-restricted in a later analysis, and the HLA associations seemed to be driven largely by CMV exposure. When HLA alleles, especially DR and DQ, strongly co-occurred, attributing TCR associations to individual alleles was difficult. A cluster of highly shared sequence variants was judged likely to represent a technical artifact of the sequencing pipeline. Sequencing depth was assumed to be roughly uniform across donors in the presence/absence analyses, though that assumption may not hold. CMV serostatus was the only immune exposure information available for the cohort. A later analysis found that HLA-associated TCR beta chains were more clonally expanded and had lower generation probabilities than equally common non-associated chains. This cohort had only TCR beta chains sequenced, and the lack of alpha or paired-chain data limited which features could be detected. In a later analysis, over 15,000 TCR beta sequences were associated with specific HLA alleles at a false discovery rate of 0.05. Because some donors lacked HLA typing at each locus, the association tests relied only on the typed subset. A later analysis reported that several top co-occurrence clusters appeared linked to parvovirus B19, influenza, CMV and Epstein-Barr virus.

To note about this clone: No antigen is known for it. No much larger clone exists at a distance of one base, and base qualities are not known.

The cohort consisted of more than 650 healthy bone marrow donors. All cohort members were sampled while nominally healthy, although unrecorded immune exposures were likely present. The donor tested CMV seronegative, placing the donor among the 352 seronegative members of the cohort. A peripheral blood sample was collected from each donor, and TCR beta sequencing was performed on peripheral blood mononuclear cells. Genomic DNA extraction from the blood cell samples was performed with the Qiagen DNeasy Blood Extraction Kit. Library preparation employed the immunoSEQ multiplex PCR assay. The multiplex PCR relied on a mix of 60 forward primers for TCR Vbeta segments and 13 reverse primers for TCR Jbeta segments. The CDR3 region of rearranged TCR beta genes was amplified from genomic DNA by a multiplex PCR assay. The Illumina HiSeq System was used to sequence the amplified TCR beta libraries as 87-base-pair reads. The paper's processing steps were these. A later analysis counted approximately 76 million unique TCR beta chains across the 666 repertoires, and approximately 11 million of these chains were shared by at least two donors. To remove PCR and sequencing errors, raw reads were error-corrected and collapsed into unique sequences using a nearest-neighbor algorithm that merged closely related sequences. V, D and J gene segments were assigned by aligning CDR3 sequences to IMGT reference sequences. For a sequence to be retained, at least a six-nucleotide match to both a V gene segment and a J gene segment was required. Rearrangements were classified as productive when the CDR3 lacked stop codons and remained in frame with V and J, and all other rearrangements were classified as non-productive. CDR3 was defined by IMGT convention, running from the second conserved V-encoded cysteine to the conserved J-encoded phenylalanine. Sequences without an unambiguous match to a single V gene segment were excluded from the earlier analysis of about 630 of the donors. In an earlier analysis of 587 of the donors, a V segment was called functional when productive rearrangements were above 56.7%, and segregating when the standard deviation between donors exceeded 5%. A statistical classification framework was built for diagnosing cytomegalovirus status from the catalog of TCR beta chain sequences. In a later analysis, TCR nucleotide sequences were compared against IMGT/GENE-DB human TR gene sequences so that V and J genes could be assigned. The TCRdist pipeline was used in a later analysis to assign CDR3 sequences and most-parsimonious VDJ recombination scenarios. In a later analysis, each TCR beta chain was defined by its CDR3 amino acid sequence together with its V-gene family, and reads without a unique V-gene family were excluded. A later analysis removed 592 highly shared, low-generation-probability nucleotide sequences to deal with suspected cross-contamination and a sequencing artifact. A later analysis calculated a clonal expansion index for each public chain from normalized within-repertoire ranks of inferred template counts. In a later analysis, generation probabilities were computed using a VDJ recombination model fitted to out-of-frame rearrangements, and the results were checked against IGoR. Hypergeometric tests were used in a later analysis to score TCR-TCR, TCR-HLA and TCR-CMV co-occurrence, with a repertoire-size bias correction applied to the TCR pairs. To estimate false discovery rates, a later analysis permuted the HLA or CMV assignments 20 times. In a later analysis, co-occurring TCRs were grouped using DBSCAN, and TCRdist sequence similarity was added for clustering within HLA-allele-positive subsets. For co-occurrence clustering, repertoires with fewer than 30,000 or more than 120,000 public chains were excluded, along with roughly 5 repertoires with anomalous nucleotide sharing. Entries here come from immuneACCESS through TCRdb and include only in-frame sequences with V and J called. Some clones fail to appear in such tables; in the studies checked, an unresolved V gene covers under half of the shortfall, and the cause of the remainder is unknown. That table supplies the V and J calls and clone size; D and trimming were determined from the DNA. Here the sample has over 90,000 clones; around 72% occur a single time. The ten largest account for 3% to 4% of the sample.

The specimen was PBMCs. This TCR was recovered from a man in his forties or fifties in good health and CMV-seronegative.

CDR3 sequence: CASSREVGQGREKLFF. The sequenced DNA: TGCGCCAGCAGCCGAGAAGTAGGGCAGGGGAGAGAAAAACTGTTTTTT. The V and J genes are TRBV4-3 and TRBJ1-4; TRBD1 is possibly the D segment (6 matching bases). Spanning cysteine to phenylalanine, the CDR3 consists of 16 amino acids. The DNA shown is the 48-base CDR3, in frame from base 1. CDR1 LGHNA and CDR2 YSLEER are derived from the germline V gene. Trimming at the junction amounts to 4 bases on V and 8 bases on J, and the germline ends lie 20 bases apart.